What follows describes a single T cell receptor beta chain. The data derive from a study of brain T cells in children with intractable seizures. The CDR3 has 20 residues. Germline-derived CDR1 and CDR2 are SGHAT and FQNNGV. Between the trimmed V and J ends, which lost 0 bases and 3 bases, there was a span of 25 bases. Surgery cases with the highest brain T cell transcript signatures were chosen for sequencing. Before surgery, patients took at least one anti-epileptic drug. Repertoires were generated with immunoSEQ multiplex PCR, while TCRdb's copy carries only in-frame clones and drops some. The sample contains 55,000 to 80,000 clones, roughly 95% of which appear only once.

This specimen consisted of peripheral blood, obtained at surgery. This TCR was sampled from a boy younger than two with focal cortical dysplasia and intractable seizures. V usage is TRBV11-2 and J usage is TRBJ2-3; D unresolved. CDR3: CASSLDFPRPSGPVTDTQYF. DNA of the CDR3: TGTGCCAGCAGCTTAGATTTTCCGCGACCCTCAGGCCCCGTTACAGATACGCAGTATTTT.